A single sample gave rise to the 12 T cell receptor beta chains below, sequenced in a study of human T cells and chemical hapten exposure. Time point specified: patch test 3, about 24 weeks after DPC sensitization. The treatment here: therapeutic diphenylcyclopropenone sensitization with weekly scalp DPC. One entry per CDR3 protein results from TCRdb running MiXCR on the RACE reads. The sample lists more than 150,000 distinct CDR3 sequences, under 25% occurring once. Material: whole blood, obtained in connection with sensitization to the hapten diphenylcyclopropenone (DPC). The receptor set was obtained from a middle-aged woman with alopecia areata. Some clones in this sample may be carry-over from other donors' samples.

The V call is TRBV7-9, the J call TRBJ2-1, with 7 nucleotides matching TRBD2. CDR3 size: 16 residues. The germline gives CDR1 SEHNR, CDR2 FQNEAQ (reference sequence). With V trimmed by 5 bases and J by 7 bases, 14 bases remained unmatched. The CDR3 bases are TGTGCCAGCAGCGTCGGTTTGGCGGGAGCGGGGAATGAGCAGTTCTTC. This codes for CASSVGLAGAGNEQFF.

This clonotype was detected only once. This could be a read error, since a much larger clone is one nucleotide away. V usage is TRBV7-2 and J usage is TRBJ2-6; TRBD1 agrees at 9 bases. Germline V gives CDR1 SGHTA, CDR2 FQGNSA. The CDR3 runs to 15 residues. The V gene end was trimmed by 11 bases and the J gene end by 2 bases; junction bases not matched to a gene: 7. The DNA of the CDR3 is TGTGCCTGTGTCCGGGACAGGGCTGGGGCCAACGTCCTGACTTTC. Translating gives CACVRDRAGANVLTF.

This sequence joins TRBV4-3 and TRBJ2-5; no reliable D call. The V end lost 2 bases, the J end lost 1 base, and 8 bases lay between the germline ends. Germline CDR1 reads LGHNA; CDR2 reads YSLEER. This CDR3 has 14 residues. The CDR3 spells CASSQSAFQETQYF. Here the CDR3 DNA reads TGCGCCAGCAGCCAATCCGCCTTCCAAGAGACCCAGTACTTC.

V is TRBV11-3 and J is TRBJ2-1, with 7 bases aligning to TRBD1. Germline CDR1 and CDR2: SGHNT and YENEEA. This CDR3 contains 15 residues. The V and J ends lost 4 bases and 3 bases, in that order; junction bases with no gene match: 6. In nucleotides, the CDR3 is TGTGCCAGCAGCTCAAATTCAGGGGGCTACAATGAGCAGTTCTTC. Its translation is CASSSNSGGYNEQFF. The whole variable domain, filled in from reference TRBV11-3 and TRBJ2-1, reads EAGVVQSPRYKIIEKKQPVAFWCNPISGHNTLYWYLQNLGQGPELLIRYENEEAVDDSQLPKDRFSAERLKGVDSTLKIQPAELGDSAVYLCASSSNSGGYNEQFFGPGTRLTVL.

In its sample, this clonotype was seen a few times. The rearrangement uses TRBV29-1 and TRBJ2-7, with 7 positions matching TRBD1. J was trimmed by 0 bases and V by 4 bases; bases with no gene match: 0. The CDR3 spans 12 residues. Looked up from germline, CDR1 is SQVTM and CDR2 is ANQGSEA. The CDR3 loop is CSVGDSSYEQYF. CDR3 sequence (DNA): TGCAGCGTTGGGGACAGCTCCTACGAGCAGTACTTC.

This clonotype was seen a few times. The V and J genes are TRBV7-2 and TRBJ1-2, with TRBD1 as a possible D gene (5 bases). With 2 bases removed from V and 6 bases from J, the gap between germline ends came to 7 bases. CDR1 SGHTA and CDR2 FQGNSA come from the germline V gene. CDR3 length equals 12 residues. Here the CDR3 DNA reads TGTGCCAGCAGCTTATGGGGGAATGGCTACACCTTC. Its protein is CASSLWGNGYTF.

This clonotype was detected a few times. This chain links TRBV29-1 with TRBJ2-7, with D possibly being TRBD2 (6 bases). With 3 bases removed from V and 1 base from J, the gap between germline ends came to 7 bases. The CDR3 is 12 amino acids. Germline lookup yields CDR1 SQVTM and CDR2 ANQGSEA. Here the CDR3 DNA reads TGCAGCGTTGACGGGGGTTCCTACGAGCAGTACTTC. This sequence encodes CSVDGGSYEQYF.

This clonotype was detected a few times. This chain connects TRBV20-1 to TRBJ2-3, with 11 bases matching TRBD2. J gave up 3 bases and V 3 bases, and 5 bases lay outside the gene matches. This CDR3 spans 15 amino acids. Looked up from germline, CDR1 is DFQATT and CDR2 is SNEGSKA (reference sequence). CDR3 nucleotide sequence: TGCAGTGCTAGCACTAGCGGGAGAACGACAGATACGCAGTATTTT. Translating gives CSASTSGRTTDTQYF.

A few counts support this clonotype. The chain employs TRBV7-2 and TRBJ2-1; D is unresolved. CDR3 length: 13 residues. The V gene's germline CDR1 is SGHTA and CDR2 FQGNSA. Between the trimmed V and J ends, which lost 0 bases and 6 bases, there was a span of 6 bases. CDR3 sequence reads: CASSLAVVNEQFF. The CDR3 region has the DNA TGTGCCAGCAGCTTAGCGGTTGTCAATGAGCAGTTCTTC.

This clonotype has just a few counts. The chain combines TRBV5-1 with TRBJ2-7, with D maybe TRBD2 (5 bases). The ends were cut back, 0 bases at V and 6 bases at J, with 10 bases in the middle. The CDR3 is 13 residues long. Germline V gene lookup returns CDR1 SGHRS and CDR2 YFSETQ. In DNA form, the CDR3 reads TGCGCCAGCAGCTTGGAGGTCGGACTCGAGCAGTACTTC. This codes for CASSLEVGLEQYF.

V usage is TRBV3-1 and J usage is TRBJ1-3, with D maybe TRBD1 (6 bases). V lost 2 bases, J lost 1 base, and 9 bases lay in between. This CDR3 is built from 15 residues. From germline, CDR1 is LGHDT and CDR2 YNNKEL (reference sequence). Here the CDR3 reads CASSQRGGSGNTIYF. The CDR3 DNA follows: TGTGCCAGCAGCCAACGAGGGGGTTCTGGAAACACCATATATTTT.

This clonotype was seen a handful of times. The chain uses TRBV24-1 and TRBJ2-2; D gene ambiguous. This CDR3 contains 14 residues. V shed 5 bases and J shed 0 bases, with 6 bases lying between them. Germline V CDR1 and CDR2: KGHDR, SFDVKD. The DNA of the CDR3 is TGTGCCACCAGTGGGGGTTCGAACACCGGGGAGCTGTTTTTT. Protein sequence: CATSGGSNTGELFF.